This TCR beta chain was identified in a study of control samples from healthy donors and cancer patients. This clone was observed once. V was shortened by 9 bases and J by 0 bases, with 9 bases between the two germline ends. From germline, CDR1 is LNHDA and CDR2 SQIVND (reference sequence). The CDR3 spans 13 residues. TCRdb keeps only in-frame clones here, not all; method: immunoSEQ multiplex PCR. The sample records 350,000 to 450,000 clones, around nine tenths being singletons. The chain combines TRBV19 with TRBJ1-3; D not resolved. Sequencing was done on a sample of PBMCs. The TCR sequence derives from a man aged 35 to 55 with head and neck cancer. CDR3 sequence: CASRENSGNTIYF. The CDR3 DNA reads as TGTGCCAGCAGAGAGAACTCTGGAAACACCATATATTTT.